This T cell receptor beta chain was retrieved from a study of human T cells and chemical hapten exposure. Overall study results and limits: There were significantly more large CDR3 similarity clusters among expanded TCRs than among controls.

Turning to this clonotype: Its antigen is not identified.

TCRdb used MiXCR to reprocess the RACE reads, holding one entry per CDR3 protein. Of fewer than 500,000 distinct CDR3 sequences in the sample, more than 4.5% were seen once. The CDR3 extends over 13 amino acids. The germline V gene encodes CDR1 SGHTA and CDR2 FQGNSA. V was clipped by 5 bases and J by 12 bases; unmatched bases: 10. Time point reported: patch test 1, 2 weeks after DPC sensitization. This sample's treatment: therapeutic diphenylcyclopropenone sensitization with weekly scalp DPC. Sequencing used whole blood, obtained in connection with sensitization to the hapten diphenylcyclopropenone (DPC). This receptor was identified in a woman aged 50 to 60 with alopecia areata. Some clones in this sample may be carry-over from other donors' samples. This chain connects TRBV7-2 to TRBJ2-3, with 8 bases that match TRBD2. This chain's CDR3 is CASSVHGAGDQYF. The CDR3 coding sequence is TGTGCCAGCAGCGTGCACGGAGCGGGGGACCAGTATTTT.